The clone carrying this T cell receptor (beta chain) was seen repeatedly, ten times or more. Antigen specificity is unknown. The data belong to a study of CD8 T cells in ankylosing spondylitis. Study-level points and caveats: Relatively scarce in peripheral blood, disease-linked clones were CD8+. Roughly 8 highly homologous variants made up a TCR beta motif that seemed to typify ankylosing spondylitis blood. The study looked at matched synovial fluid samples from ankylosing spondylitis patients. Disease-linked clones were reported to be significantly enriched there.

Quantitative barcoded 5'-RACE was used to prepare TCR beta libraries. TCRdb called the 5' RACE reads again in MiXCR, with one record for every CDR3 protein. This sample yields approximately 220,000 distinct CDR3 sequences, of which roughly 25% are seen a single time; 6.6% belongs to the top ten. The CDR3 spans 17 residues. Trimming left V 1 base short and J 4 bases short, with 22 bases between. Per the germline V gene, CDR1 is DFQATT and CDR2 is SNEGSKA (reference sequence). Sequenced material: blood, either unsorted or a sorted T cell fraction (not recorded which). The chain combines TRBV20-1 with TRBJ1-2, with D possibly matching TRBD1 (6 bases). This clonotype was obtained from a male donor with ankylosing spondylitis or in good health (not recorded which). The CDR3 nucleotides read TGCAGTGCTAGAGGGGGGCCATACACGGGGGATAGCTATGGCTACACCTTC. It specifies CSARGGPYTGDSYGYTF.